This T cell receptor beta chain was captured in a study of technical replicates of blood from a handful of donors (dated by TCRdb to 2017 to 2019). According to the germline V gene (reference sequence), CDR1 reads MNHNY and CDR2 reads SVGAGI. The germline ends are 13 bases apart after V is trimmed by 4 bases and J by 7 bases. The cysteine opens and the phenylalanine closes a CDR3 of 13 amino acids. The entry retains the CDR3 DNA only, 39 bases that are in frame from base 1. Details on this clone: No antigen is known for it. The sample holds no much larger clone one base away, and base qualities are not on file.

Library preparation used the immunoSEQ multiplex PCR assay. This immuneACCESS table, as held by TCRdb, lists in-frame sequences with V and J called but not all clones. Of the missing ones, under half trace to an unresolved V gene in checked studies; the others have no known cause. The sample table records about 14,000 clones; nearly 80% of these occur just once. The ten largest clones add up to approximately 11% of the sample. This chain joins TRBV6-6 to TRBJ1-2, with an unclear D gene assignment. The receptor was isolated from a human donor in good health. Sequenced: PBMCs. The CDR3 region reads CASSSTVPVGYTF. The nucleotide sequence reads as follows: TGTGCCAGCAGTTCCACGGTACCCGTTGGCTACACCTTC.